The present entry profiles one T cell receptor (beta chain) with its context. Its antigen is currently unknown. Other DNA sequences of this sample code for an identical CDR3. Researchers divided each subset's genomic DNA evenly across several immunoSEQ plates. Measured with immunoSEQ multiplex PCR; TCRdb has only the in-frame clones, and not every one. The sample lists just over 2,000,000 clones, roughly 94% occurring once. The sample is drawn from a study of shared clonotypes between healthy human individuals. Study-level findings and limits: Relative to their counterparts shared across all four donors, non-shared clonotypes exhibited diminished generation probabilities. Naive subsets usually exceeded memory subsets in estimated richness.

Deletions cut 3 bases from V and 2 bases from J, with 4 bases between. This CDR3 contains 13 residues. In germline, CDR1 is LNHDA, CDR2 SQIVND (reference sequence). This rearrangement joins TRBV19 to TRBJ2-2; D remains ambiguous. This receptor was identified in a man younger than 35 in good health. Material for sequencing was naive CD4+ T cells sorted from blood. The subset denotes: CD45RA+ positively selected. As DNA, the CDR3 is TGTGCCAGTAGTATCCTAAACACCGGGGAGCTGTTTTTT. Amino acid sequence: CASSILNTGELFF. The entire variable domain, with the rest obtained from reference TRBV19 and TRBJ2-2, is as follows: DGGITQSPKYLFRKEGQNVTLSCEQNLNHDAMYWYRQDPGQGLRLIYYSQIVNDFQKGDIAEGYSVSREKKESFPLTVTSAQKNPTAFYLCASSILNTGELFFGEGSRLTVL.